Listed below are T cell receptor beta chains from one sample, sequenced in a study of T cells in localized non-small cell lung cancer. Some clones are missing from TCRdb's copy, which holds only in-frame ones; the method was immunoSEQ multiplex PCR. The table includes approximately 28,000 clones, 80% to 85% detected once. The input for sequencing was peripheral blood mononuclear cells, taken before any cancer treatment. These TCRs come from a man aged 40-75 years with stage III lung adenocarcinoma. The CDR3 runs from the conserved cysteine through the conserved F or W. A D gene is named only where the DNA matches it firmly. A clone size is listed for some rows: how often the clone was seen (once, few, many), or a class if it is expanded.

j_call	v_call	d_call	clone_size	cdr3_aa	cdr3_nt
TRBJ2-3	TRBV4-2	TRBD2	once	CASSRSLAGGTDTQYF	TGTGCCAGCAGCCGGTCACTAGCGGGAGGTACAGATACGCAGTATTTT
TRBJ1-5	TRBV6-1	NA	few	CASNVRAYQPQHF	TGTGCCAGCAATGTCCGGGCCTATCAGCCCCAGCATTTT
TRBJ1-5	TRBV15	NA	once	CATSREYSNQPQHF	TGTGCCACCAGCAGAGAATATAGCAATCAGCCCCAGCATTTT
TRBJ1-5	TRBV6-1	NA	few	CASVQGGNQPQHF	TGTGCCAGCGTCCAGGGAGGCAATCAGCCCCAGCATTTT
TRBJ2-2	TRBV29-1	NA	medium-sized	CSVLRWEAGELFF	TGCAGCGTGCTGAGATGGGAAGCCGGGGAGCTGTTTTTT
TRBJ1-3	TRBV10-1	NA	NA	CASSGGTSGNTIYF	TGCGCCAGCAGTGGCGGGACCTCTGGAAACACCATATATTTT
TRBJ1-2	TRBV4-1	TRBD1	NA	CASSYSLDRDYGYTF	TGCGCCAGCAGTTACAGTCTAGACAGGGACTATGGCTACACCTTC
TRBJ2-3	TRBV7-3	TRBD2	few	CASSLYGTSFGSDTQYF	TGTGCCAGCAGCTTATACGGGACTAGCTTCGGCTCAGATACGCAGTATTTT
TRBJ2-5	TRBV11-2	NA	once	CASSLATGLETQYF	TGTGCCAGCAGCTTAGCAACAGGGCTAGAGACCCAGTACTTC
TRBJ1-5	TRBV21-1	NA	NA	CASSPPGQGYSNQPQHF	TGTGCCAGCAGCCCGCCGGGACAGGGGTATAGCAATCAGCCCCAGCATTTT